Listed below are T cell receptor beta chains from one sample, sequenced in a study of cytomegalovirus exposure and HLA in healthy donors. Sequencing was performed with immunoSEQ multiplex PCR; in TCRdb, only in-frame clones are kept and a portion is missing. The table includes approximately 150,000 clones, roughly 84% detected once. Specimen: PBMCs. The receptors were sampled from a man aged 30 to 45 in good health and CMV-seropositive. Both conserved end residues are trimmed from each CDR3. Each record gives: J gene, V gene, CDR3 protein.

TRBJ2-3	TRBV15	ATSRGGTGGRTTDTQY
TRBJ1-3	TRBV6-5	ASSYGQMTSGNTIY
TRBJ1-1	TRBV6-5	ASSPTGNTEAF
TRBJ1-1	TRBV2	ASTPIRGRGEAF
TRBJ2-7	TRBV12-5	ASGSPGQKDYEQY
TRBJ2-7	TRBV7-9	ASSLLGTSGYEQY
TRBJ2-1	TRBV9	ASSVAGLAVNEQF
TRBJ1-5	TRBV6-5	ASSWTGGLSQPQH
TRBJ1-5	TRBV6-5	ASSKTGLGNQPQH
TRBJ2-4	TRBV7-2	ASSLSSGGSNIQY
TRBJ2-3	TRBV19	ASSIGTGYTDTQY
TRBJ2-5	TRBV19	ASSIQGSQETQY
TRBJ2-7	TRBV11-2	ASSPLTSASYEQY
TRBJ2-3	TRBV7-3	ASSLGLAEETDTQY
TRBJ2-7	TRBV27	ASRPSGSYEQY
TRBJ2-1	TRBV5-4	ASSFGTGGFSSYNEQF
TRBJ2-7	TRBV19	ASSNSPYEQY
TRBJ1-1	TRBV27	ASSLNFRGTEAF
TRBJ1-2	TRBV7-2	ASSLATGLLNYGYT
TRBJ2-5	TRBV18	ASSPTGTQETQY
TRBJ2-1	TRBV27	ASSLGLSEQF
TRBJ1-1	TRBV6-5	ASAGQPLLEAF
TRBJ2-7	TRBV7-9	SSSFGTSYEQY
TRBJ1-2	TRBV2	ASSEALGDRRNYGYT
TRBJ2-3	TRBV5-6	ASSWGTGVADTQY
TRBJ2-4	TRBV2	ASSEGQGRGIQY
TRBJ2-4	TRBV4-1	ASSQEGQGFGNIQY
TRBJ1-2	TRBV5-5	ASSNGQEARGYT
TRBJ2-5	TRBV18	ASSPPEARGETQY
TRBJ2-1	TRBV6-5	ASSYDTGFYNEQF
TRBJ2-5	TRBV15	ATSRVGSGVLQETQY
TRBJ2-1	TRBV27	ASSLFPDEQF
TRBJ2-5	TRBV5-1	ASSLQAVQETQY
TRBJ2-5	TRBV11-2	ASSPGGRETQY
TRBJ2-5	TRBV27	ASSFSVQETQY
TRBJ2-3	TRBV7-2	ASSLIRGMGNTQY
TRBJ2-7	TRBV27	ATRLAGNSYEQY
TRBJ2-1	TRBV18	ASSPLTSGQSSYNEQF
TRBJ1-1	TRBV25-1	ASSESGDGGTEAF
TRBJ2-3	TRBV30	ACALGGGDTQY
TRBJ1-5	TRBV6-5	ASRGQIYSNQPQH
TRBJ2-1	TRBV5-4	ASSYKLAGVKGGWF
TRBJ1-3	TRBV4-3	ASSQDLEGNTIY
TRBJ1-6	TRBV2	ASSDTNSPLH
TRBJ1-1	TRBV9	ASSASPDRVNTEAF
TRBJ1-2	TRBV11-3	ASSLRRAHHGYT
TRBJ1-4	TRBV7-9	ASSRGGKSNEKLF
TRBJ1-3	TRBV6-6	ASQRGGTSGNTIY
TRBJ1-2	TRBV5-1	ASRDPGIGYGYT
TRBJ1-1	TRBV6-1	ASSRTGMNTEAF
TRBJ2-3	TRBV5-1	ASSRTGVPDTQY
TRBJ2-1	TRBV9	ASSVEGRGSYNEQF
TRBJ2-2	TRBV27	ASSRTGRVTGELF
TRBJ1-1	TRBV5-1	ASSLDPMNTEAF
TRBJ1-2	TRBV5-4	ASSQRINYGYT
TRBJ2-1	TRBV5-1	ASSPTSGVFSYNEQL
TRBJ2-3	TRBV6-5	ASRFTGGNTDTQY
TRBJ1-2	TRBV29-1	SVDPPRGNYGYT
TRBJ2-1	TRBV11-3	ASSFGQGRVDEQF
TRBJ2-3	TRBV11-2	ASSFTSSSDTQY